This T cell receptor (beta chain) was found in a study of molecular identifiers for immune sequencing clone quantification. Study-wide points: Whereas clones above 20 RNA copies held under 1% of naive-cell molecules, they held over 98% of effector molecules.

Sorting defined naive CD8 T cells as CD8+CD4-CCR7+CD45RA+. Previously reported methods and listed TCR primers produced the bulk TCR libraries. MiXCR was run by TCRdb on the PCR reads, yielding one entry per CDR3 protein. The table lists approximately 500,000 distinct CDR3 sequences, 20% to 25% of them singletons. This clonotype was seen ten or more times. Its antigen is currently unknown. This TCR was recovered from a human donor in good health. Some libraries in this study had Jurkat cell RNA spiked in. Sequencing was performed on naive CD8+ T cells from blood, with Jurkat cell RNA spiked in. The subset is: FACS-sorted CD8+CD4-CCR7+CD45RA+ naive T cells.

The CDR3 spells CASRATSGGTSYEQYF. The CDR3 bases are TGTGCCAGCAGAGCCACTAGCGGGGGGACCTCCTACGAGCAGTACTTC. The chain employs TRBV7-9 and TRBJ2-7; 12 nucleotides agree with TRBD2. V lost 6 bases and J lost 0; bases outside the gene matches: 6. This CDR3 has 16 amino acids. Germline loops: CDR1 SEHNR, CDR2 FQNEAQ (reference sequence).